One sample yielded the 2 T cell receptor beta chains listed below, sequenced in a study of Ad26.COV2.S vaccination and SARS-CoV-2 variants. Regarding treatment: around 19 received Ad26.COV2.S at low or high dose, single or two shots; roughly five received placebo; per-sample allocation not given. Material that was analyzed had been drawn on day 63 after the first vaccine or placebo injection. Here immunoSEQ multiplex PCR was the method, and the copy in TCRdb shows in-frame clones only, minus some. Here the sample spans 300,000 to 400,000 clones, roughly 84% being singletons. The sample was peripheral blood, taken in a trial of Ad26.COV2.S vaccine versus placebo. These receptors all stem from a person aged 18 to 59 who received the Ad26.COV2.S COVID-19 vaccine or a placebo.

V usage is TRBV19 and J usage is TRBJ2-5; D unresolved. The germline CDR1 and CDR2 sequences are LNHDA and SQIVND (reference sequence). The V and J ends lost 2 bases and 4 bases respectively, with 2 bases between them. The CDR3 has 11 residues. CDR3 region: CASSIRETQYF. The CDR3 coding sequence is TGTGCCAGTAGTATACGAGAGACCCAGTACTTC.

J is TRBJ2-3 and V is TRBV7-8; 7 nucleotides match TRBD1. Losses at the gene ends were 3 bases for V and 4 bases for J; bases not matched to a gene: 10. Looked up from germline, CDR1 is SGHVS and CDR2 is FQNEAQ. The CDR3 is 16 amino acids. The CDR3 DNA is TGTGCCAGCAGCTTCTACAGGGGAACCGGCGCAGATACGCAGTATTTT. It specifies CASSFYRGTGADTQYF.